This is a list of T cell receptor beta chains from one sample in a study of cytomegalovirus exposure and HLA in healthy donors. Sequencing used immunoSEQ multiplex PCR; TCRdb keeps in-frame clones, though not all of them. The repertoire holds 100,000 to 150,000 clones, with about 80% as singletons. Material: PBMCs. The source is a man in his forties in good health and CMV-seronegative. The CDR3 runs from the conserved cysteine through the conserved F or W. The D gene is left open where the match is weak. Size values are once, few and many counts, or a class for expanded clones, and some rows have none.

>.|few|TRBJ1-1|TRBV7-8
TGTGCCAGCAGCCGTCGACAGGCGAACACTGAAGCTTTCTTT
CASSRRQANTEAFF
>TRBD1|few|TRBJ1-1|TRBV2
TGTGCCAGCACTGGACAGGTTCCGAACACTGAAGCTTTCTTT
CASTGQVPNTEAFF
>.|.|TRBJ1-2|TRBV25-1
TGTGCCAGCAGTGATCCCGCGGCCCTCTATGGCTACACCTTC
CASSDPAALYGYTF
>.|.|TRBJ2-1|TRBV5-4
TGTGCCAGCAGTTCCGGCGGGGCCCCCTACAATGAGCAGTTCTTC
CASSSGGAPYNEQFF
>TRBD1|.|TRBJ1-1|TRBV18
TGTGCCAGCTCACCACGAATGGGACAGGGCATGAACACTGAAGCTTTCTTT
CASSPRMGQGMNTEAFF
>TRBD1|.|TRBJ1-1|TRBV19
TGTGCCAGTAGTATATCACAGGGGGGGAACACTGAAGCTTTCTTT
CASSISQGGNTEAFF
>.|.|TRBJ2-1|TRBV9
TGTGCCAGCAGCGTAGCTACAGGGTACAATGAGCAGTTCTTC
CASSVATGYNEQFF
>TRBD1|.|TRBJ2-6|TRBV5-1
TGCGCCAGCCCACAGGGGTCTGGGGCCAACGTCCTGACTTTC
CASPQGSGANVLTF
>TRBD2|once|TRBJ2-3|TRBV5-1
TGCGCCAGCAGCTCGGGACTAGCCAGCACAGATACGCAGTATTTT
CASSSGLASTDTQYF
>TRBD1|.|TRBJ1-2|TRBV6-5
TGTGCCAGCCGTCCTTCAGGGGGCGACTATGGCTACACCTTC
CASRPSGGDYGYTF
>.|.|TRBJ1-2|TRBV23-1
TGCGCCAGCAGTCAATCGTCACGACACACCTATGGCTACACCTTC
CASSQSSRHTYGYTF
>.|.|TRBJ2-6|TRBV7-2
TGTGCCAGCAGCTTAGGTCTAGCTGGGGCCAACGTCCTGACTTTC
CASSLGLAGANVLTF
>.|.|TRBJ2-7|TRBV7-2
TGTGCCAGCAGTCTACAGGGTTCCCTCTACGAGCAGTACTTC
CASSLQGSLYEQYF
>.|.|TRBJ1-1|TRBV7-9
TGTGCCAGCAGCTTTGAGGATGGGAACACTGAAGCTTTCTTT
CASSFEDGNTEAFF
>TRBD1|once|TRBJ1-1|TRBV2
TGTGCCAGCGGACAGGGGAAGGGTGAAGCTTTCTTT
CASGQGKGEAFF
>.|.|TRBJ2-7|TRBV6-1
TGTGCCAGCAGGGGCGAGCGGAGGGCTTTCTACGAGCAGTACTTC
CASRGERRAFYEQYF
>TRBD1|.|TRBJ1-3|TRBV9
TGTGCCAGCACCAACGGACAGGGCACCTCTGGAAACACCATATATTTT
CASTNGQGTSGNTIYF
>.|.|TRBJ2-7|TRBV6-5
TGTGCCAGCAGTTACTCGAAACACGGGGATTACTACGAGCAGTACTTC
CASSYSKHGDYYEQYF
>TRBD1|few|TRBJ2-7|TRBV6-6
TGTGCCAGCACGGTGGGACAGGGGGGCTCCTACGAGCAGTACTTC
CASTVGQGGSYEQYF
>.|.|TRBJ2-1|TRBV6-5
TGTGCCAGCAGCCGAAGGGAGGGGGGTAATGAGCAGTTCTTC
CASSRREGGNEQFF
>.|.|TRBJ1-5|TRBV28
TGTGCCAGCAGTTTATCGCAGTACAATCAGCCCCAGCATTTT
CASSLSQYNQPQHF
>.|.|TRBJ2-3|TRBV29-1
TGCAGCGTTGAAGTGGGCGGGGGCACAGATACGCAGTATTTT
CSVEVGGGTDTQYF
>.|.|TRBJ1-1|TRBV6-6
TGTGCCAGCAGCGAGGATCTGGGGAACACTGAAGCTTTCTTT
CASSEDLGNTEAFF
>.|.|TRBJ2-1|TRBV28
TGTGCCAGCAGTGTCACAGGGGACTCTGGCAATGAGCAGTTCTTC
CASSVTGDSGNEQFF
>.|.|TRBJ2-6|TRBV27
TGTGCCAGCAGTCTAGCTGGGGCCAACGTCCTGACTTTC
CASSLAGANVLTF
>.|.|TRBJ1-3|TRBV30
TGTGCCTGGAGCGCCCGCTGGGGGGTAGGAAACACCATATATTTT
CAWSARWGVGNTIYF
>TRBD2|.|TRBJ2-3|TRBV5-4
TGTGCCAGCAGCTTGGGGGGCCTAGCGGGGAACACAGATACGCAGTATTTT
CASSLGGLAGNTDTQYF
>.|.|TRBJ1-1|TRBV4-1
TGCGCCAGCAGCCAAATTGCGTTGATGAACACTGAAGCTTTCTTT
CASSQIALMNTEAFF
>.|.|TRBJ1-1|TRBV2
TGTGCCAGCTCCCTTAGACAGGAACCTGCTGAAGCTTTCTTT
CASSLRQEPAEAFF
>TRBD1|.|TRBJ2-2|TRBV9
TGTGCCAGCAGCGTACAACCGGGACAGGGGTTCGGGGAGCTGTTTTTT
CASSVQPGQGFGELFF
>TRBD2|few|TRBJ2-1|TRBV19
TGTGCCAGTATGGGGACTAGCGGGGTTGGTGAGCAGTTCTTC
CASMGTSGVGEQFF
>.|.|TRBJ2-7|TRBV19
TGTGCCAGTAGCCCCAGGGGAGGGGGATCCAGCGGGTCCTACGAGCAGTACTTC
CASSPRGGGSSGSYEQYF
>TRBD1|.|TRBJ1-4|TRBV6-1
TGTGCCAGCGGGGGGGACAGGGCGGGCGAAAAACTGTTTTTT
CASGGDRAGEKLFF
>TRBD2|.|TRBJ2-7|TRBV27
TGTGCCAGCAGTCCAGAGACTAGCGGGCGCGAGCAGTACTTC
CASSPETSGREQYF
>TRBD1|.|TRBJ1-1|TRBV30
TGTGCCTGGAGTAGGACCGGGACAGGGGAACCTGGAGCTTTCTTT
CAWSRTGTGEPGAFF
>TRBD1|.|TRBJ1-3|TRBV5-1
TGCGCCAGCAGCTTGTTGGGACAGGGGGCAGGAAACACCATATATTTT
CASSLLGQGAGNTIYF
>.|.|TRBJ2-5|TRBV30
TGTGCCTGGAGTGGGTCCCAACGGGAGACCCAGTACTTC
CAWSGSQRETQYF
>TRBD2|.|TRBJ2-5|TRBV5-1
TGCGCCAGCAGCGGGGGGACTAGCGTAGAGACCCAGTACTTC
CASSGGTSVETQYF
>.|.|TRBJ2-1|TRBV6-1
TGTGCCAGCAGTGAAGGCGGGGTAAACAATGAGCAGTTCTTC
CASSEGGVNNEQFF
>.|.|TRBJ2-5|TRBV7-8
TGTGCCAGCAGCTTAGTATCCAGCCAAGAGACCCAGTACTTC
CASSLVSSQETQYF
>.|.|TRBJ2-5|TRBV5-1
TGCGCCAGCAGCCCCTCTGCAGGGATGGATACCCAGTACTTC
CASSPSAGMDTQYF
>.|few|TRBJ1-2|TRBV4-1
TGCGCCAGCAGCCAAGAGTGGGTCCCGGGTCCTTATGGCTACACCTTC
CASSQEWVPGPYGYTF
>.|.|TRBJ1-1|TRBV2
TGTGCCAGCAGCGAAACTGGACAGATCGCTGAAGCTTTCTTT
CASSETGQIAEAFF
>.|.|TRBJ1-4|TRBV11-2
TGTGCCAGCAGCTTATATGGCGGCAGTACAAATGAAAAACTGTTTTTT
CASSLYGGSTNEKLFF
>TRBD2|.|TRBJ2-1|TRBV7-2
TGTGCCAGCAGCCCAGGAATTAGGACTAGCGGGTACAATGAGCAGTTCTTC
CASSPGIRTSGYNEQFF
>.|.|TRBJ1-2|TRBV2
TGTGCCAGCAGCCCGCGAAACTATGGCTACACCTTC
CASSPRNYGYTF
>.|.|TRBJ1-5|TRBV2
TGTGCCAGCAGTGACGAAGGGGATAGCAATCAGCCCCAGCATTTT
CASSDEGDSNQPQHF
>TRBD1|.|TRBJ1-2|TRBV28
TGTGCCAGCAGGAAAGACAGGGACTCGGACTATGGCTACACCTTC
CASRKDRDSDYGYTF
>TRBD1|.|TRBJ1-5|TRBV30
TGTGCCTGGAGGCCCGACAGGGGCCAGCCCCAGCATTTT
CAWRPDRGQPQHF
>TRBD1|.|TRBJ1-2|TRBV18
TGTGCCAGCTCCAGCCAGGGGGCGAATGGCTACACCTTC
CASSSQGANGYTF
>.|.|TRBJ2-5|TRBV5-6
TGTGCCAGCAGCTTGTTTGGAAGTCAGGTGCAAGAGACCCAGTACTTC
CASSLFGSQVQETQYF